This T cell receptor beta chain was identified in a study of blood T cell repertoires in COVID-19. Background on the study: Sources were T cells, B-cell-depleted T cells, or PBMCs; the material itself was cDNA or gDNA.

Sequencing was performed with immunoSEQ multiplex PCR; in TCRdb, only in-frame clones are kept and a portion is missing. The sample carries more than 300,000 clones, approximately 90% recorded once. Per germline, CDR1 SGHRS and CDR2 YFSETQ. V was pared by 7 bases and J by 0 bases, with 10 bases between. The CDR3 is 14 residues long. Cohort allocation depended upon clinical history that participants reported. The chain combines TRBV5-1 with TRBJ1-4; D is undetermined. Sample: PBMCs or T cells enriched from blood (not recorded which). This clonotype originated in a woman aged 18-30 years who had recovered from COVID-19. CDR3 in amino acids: CASRSRATNEKLFF. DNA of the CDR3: TGCGCCAGCCGGAGCCGTGCAACTAATGAAAAACTGTTTTTT.